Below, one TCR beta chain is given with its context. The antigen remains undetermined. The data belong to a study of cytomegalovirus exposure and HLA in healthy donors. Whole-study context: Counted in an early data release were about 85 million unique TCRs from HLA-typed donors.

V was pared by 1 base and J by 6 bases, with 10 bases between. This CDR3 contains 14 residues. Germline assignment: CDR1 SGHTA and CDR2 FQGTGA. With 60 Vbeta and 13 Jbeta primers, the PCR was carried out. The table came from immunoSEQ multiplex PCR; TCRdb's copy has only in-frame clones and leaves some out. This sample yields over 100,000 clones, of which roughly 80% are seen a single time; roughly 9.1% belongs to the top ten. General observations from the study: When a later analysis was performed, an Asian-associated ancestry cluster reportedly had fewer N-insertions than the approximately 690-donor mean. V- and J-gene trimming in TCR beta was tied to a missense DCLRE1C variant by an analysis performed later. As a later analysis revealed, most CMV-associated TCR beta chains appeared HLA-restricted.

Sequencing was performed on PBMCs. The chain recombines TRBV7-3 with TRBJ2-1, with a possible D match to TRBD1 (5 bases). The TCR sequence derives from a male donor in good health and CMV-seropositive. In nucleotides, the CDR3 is TGTGCCAGCAGCTTAAATGCAGGGTCCAATGAGCAGTTCTTC. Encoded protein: CASSLNAGSNEQFF.